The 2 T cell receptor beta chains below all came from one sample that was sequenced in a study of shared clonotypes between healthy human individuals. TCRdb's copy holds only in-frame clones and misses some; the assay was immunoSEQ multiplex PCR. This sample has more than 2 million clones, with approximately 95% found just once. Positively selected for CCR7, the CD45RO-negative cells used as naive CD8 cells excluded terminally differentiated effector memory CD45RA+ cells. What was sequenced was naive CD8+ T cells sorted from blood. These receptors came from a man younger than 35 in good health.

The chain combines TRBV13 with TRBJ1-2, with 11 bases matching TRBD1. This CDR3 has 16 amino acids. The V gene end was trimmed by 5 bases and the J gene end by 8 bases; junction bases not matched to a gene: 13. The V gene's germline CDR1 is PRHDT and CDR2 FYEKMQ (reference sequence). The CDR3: CASSPRTGGEVVGYTF. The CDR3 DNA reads TGTGCCAGCAGCCCGAGGACAGGGGGCGAGGTAGTGGGCTACACCTTC. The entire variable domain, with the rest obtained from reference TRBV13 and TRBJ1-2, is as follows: AAGVIQSPRHLIKEKRETATLKCYPIPRHDTVYWYQQGPGQDPQFLISFYEKMQSDKGSIPDRFSAQQFSDYHSELNMSSLELGDSALYFCASSPRTGGEVVGYTFGSGTRLTVV.

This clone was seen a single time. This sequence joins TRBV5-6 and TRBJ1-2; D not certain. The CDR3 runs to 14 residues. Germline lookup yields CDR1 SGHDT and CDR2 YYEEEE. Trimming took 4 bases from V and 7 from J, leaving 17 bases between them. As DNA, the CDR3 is TGTGCCAGCAGCCCGATGGACGAGAGGTTTGGCTACACCTTC. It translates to CASSPMDERFGYTF.